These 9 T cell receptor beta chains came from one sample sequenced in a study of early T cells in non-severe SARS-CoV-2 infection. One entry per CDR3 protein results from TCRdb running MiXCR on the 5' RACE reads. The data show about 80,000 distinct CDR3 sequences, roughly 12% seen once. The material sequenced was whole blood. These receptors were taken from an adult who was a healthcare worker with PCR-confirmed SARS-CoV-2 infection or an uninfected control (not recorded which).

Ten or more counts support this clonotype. In DNA, the CDR3 is TGCGCCAGCAGGAAGGGGATTGCCCAAGAGACCCAGTACTTC. This translates into CASRKGIAQETQYF. V and J are TRBV5-1 and TRBJ2-5, with a weak D call TRBD1 (5 bases). Germline V gene lookup returns CDR1 SGHRS and CDR2 YFSETQ. The CDR3 covers 14 residues. Deletions cut 5 bases from V and 1 base from J, with 12 bases between. Filled out from reference TRBV5-1 and TRBJ2-5, the complete variable domain reads KAGVTQTPRYLIKTRGQQVTLSCSPISGHRSVSWYQQTPGQGLQFLFEYFSETQRNKGNFPGRFSGRQFSNSRSEMNVSTLELGDSALYLCASRKGIAQETQYFGPGTRLLVL.

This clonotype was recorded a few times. The CDR3 DNA reads as TGTGCCAGCAGCAAAGGCCGGGGAAATACAGATACGCAGTATTTT. It encodes CASSKGRGNTDTQYF. The gene calls are TRBV7-2 and TRBJ2-3; tentatively, D is TRBD2 (5 bases). The CDR3 consists of 15 residues. Germline V gives CDR1 SGHTA, CDR2 FQGNSA. V lost 5 bases and J lost 3, with 15 bases in between. Combining the CDR3 with reference TRBV7-2 and TRBJ2-3 gives the whole variable domain GAGVSQSPSNKVTEKGKDVELRCDPISGHTALYWYRQSLGQGLEFLIYFQGNSAPDKSGLPSDRFSAERTGGSVSTLTIQRTQQEDSAVYLCASSKGRGNTDTQYFGPGTRLTVL.

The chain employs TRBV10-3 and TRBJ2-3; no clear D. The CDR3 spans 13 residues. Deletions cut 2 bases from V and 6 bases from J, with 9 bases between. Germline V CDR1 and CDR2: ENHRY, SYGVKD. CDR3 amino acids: CAISENPVDTQYF. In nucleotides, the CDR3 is TGTGCCATCAGTGAGAATCCCGTGGATACGCAGTATTTT.

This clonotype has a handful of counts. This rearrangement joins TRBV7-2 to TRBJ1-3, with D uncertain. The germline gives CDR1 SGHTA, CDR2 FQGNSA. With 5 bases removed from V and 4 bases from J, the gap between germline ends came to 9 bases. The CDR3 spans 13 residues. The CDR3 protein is CASSQLHGNTIYF. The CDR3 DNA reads TGTGCCAGCAGCCAACTTCACGGAAACACCATATATTTT.

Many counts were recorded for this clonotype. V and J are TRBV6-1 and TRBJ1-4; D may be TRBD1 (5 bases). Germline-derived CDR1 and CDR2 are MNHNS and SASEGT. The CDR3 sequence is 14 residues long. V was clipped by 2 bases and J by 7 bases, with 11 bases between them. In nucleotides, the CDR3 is TGTGCCAGCAGTGAACCAGGGTTTCGTGAAAAACTGTTTTTT. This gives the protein CASSEPGFREKLFF.

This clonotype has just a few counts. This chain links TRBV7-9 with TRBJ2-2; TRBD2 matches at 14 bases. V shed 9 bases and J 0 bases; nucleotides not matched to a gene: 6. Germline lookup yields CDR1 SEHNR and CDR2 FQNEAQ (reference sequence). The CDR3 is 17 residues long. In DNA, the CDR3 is TGTGCCAGGGGGACTAGCGGGGGCCTCGCGAACACCGGGGAGCTGTTTTTT. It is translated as CARGTSGGLANTGELFF.

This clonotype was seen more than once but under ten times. CDR3 in DNA: TGTGCCAGTACCGGGGGGCCCGGAGAGACCCAGTACTTC. It codes for CASTGGPGETQYF. The chain has TRBV19 and TRBJ2-5; possibly TRBD2 for D (7 bases). The CDR3 spans 13 residues. V was shortened by 7 bases and J by 4 bases, with 13 bases between the two germline ends. Germline values: CDR1 LNHDA, CDR2 SQIVND (reference sequence).

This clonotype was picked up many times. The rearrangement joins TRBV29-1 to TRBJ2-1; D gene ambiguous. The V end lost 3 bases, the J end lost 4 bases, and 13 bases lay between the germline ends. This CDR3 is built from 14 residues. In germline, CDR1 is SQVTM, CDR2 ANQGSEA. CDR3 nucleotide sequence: TGCAGCGTTGATAGTGGCGCTGGGTACAATGAGCAGTTCTTC. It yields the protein CSVDSGAGYNEQFF.

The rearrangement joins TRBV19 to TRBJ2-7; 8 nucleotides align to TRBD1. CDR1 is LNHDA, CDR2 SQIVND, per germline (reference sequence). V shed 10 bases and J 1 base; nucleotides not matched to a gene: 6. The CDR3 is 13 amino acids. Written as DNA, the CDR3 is TGTGCCACCCGGACAGGGTCATCCTACGAGCAGTACTTC. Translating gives CATRTGSSYEQYF. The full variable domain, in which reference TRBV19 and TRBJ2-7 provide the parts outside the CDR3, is DGGITQSPKYLFRKEGQNVTLSCEQNLNHDAMYWYRQDPGQGLRLIYYSQIVNDFQKGDIAEGYSVSREKKESFPLTVTSAQKNPTAFYLCATRTGSSYEQYFGPGTRLTVT.